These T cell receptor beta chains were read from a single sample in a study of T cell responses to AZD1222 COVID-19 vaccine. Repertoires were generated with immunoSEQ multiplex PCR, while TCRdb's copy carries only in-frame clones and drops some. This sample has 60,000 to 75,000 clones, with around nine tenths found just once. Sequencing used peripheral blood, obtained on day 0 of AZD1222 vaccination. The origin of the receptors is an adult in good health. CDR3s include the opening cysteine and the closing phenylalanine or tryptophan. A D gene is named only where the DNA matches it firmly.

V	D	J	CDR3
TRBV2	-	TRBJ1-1	CASRGDGGGTEAFF
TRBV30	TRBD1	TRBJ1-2	CAWSRTGVGYGYTF
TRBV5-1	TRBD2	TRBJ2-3	CASRASGVSDTQYF
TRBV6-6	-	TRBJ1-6	CASSPQEGPRYNSPLHF
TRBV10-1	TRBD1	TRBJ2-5	CASSPSPRGLETQYF
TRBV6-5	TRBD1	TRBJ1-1	CASSYLDREGEAFF
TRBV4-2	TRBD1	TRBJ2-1	CASSLRDRGGDEQFF
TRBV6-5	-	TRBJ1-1	CASSRVRNTEAFF
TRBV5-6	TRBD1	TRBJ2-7	CASSLAGQGSYEQYF
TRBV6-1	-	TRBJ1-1	CASSERSFRGTEAFF
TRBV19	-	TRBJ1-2	CASSMTGTLSYGYTF
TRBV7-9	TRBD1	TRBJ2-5	CASSPGDSFQETQYF
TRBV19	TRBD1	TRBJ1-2	CASSTAGQGYNGYTF
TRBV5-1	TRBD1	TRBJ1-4	CASSSYRGNEKLFF
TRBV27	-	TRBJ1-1	CASSLGWKNTEAFF
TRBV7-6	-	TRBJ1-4	CASSLDPGGSNEKLFF
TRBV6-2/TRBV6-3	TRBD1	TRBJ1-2	CASSTTGSPSYTF
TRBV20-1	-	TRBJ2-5	CSASGGLRDQETQYF
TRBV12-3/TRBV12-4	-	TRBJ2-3	CASSPQGVTQYF
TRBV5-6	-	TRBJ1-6	CASSYGTPSSALHF
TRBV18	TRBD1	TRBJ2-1	CASSPVGQDNEQFF
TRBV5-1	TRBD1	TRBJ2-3	CASSNRDRGTDTQYF
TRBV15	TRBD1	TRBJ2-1	CATSTGQGKGRFF
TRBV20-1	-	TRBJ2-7	CSAERGTEQYF
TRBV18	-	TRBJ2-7	CASSPPGGLSYEQYF
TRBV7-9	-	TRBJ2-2	CASSLVGYGQQPITGELFF
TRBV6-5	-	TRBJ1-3	CASSYGAGTGNTIYF
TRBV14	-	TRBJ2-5	CASSQRLETQYF
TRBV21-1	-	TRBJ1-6	CASSTDRDPNLYNSPLHF
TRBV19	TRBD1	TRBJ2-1	CASTPGQGRDNEQFF
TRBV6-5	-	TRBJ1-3	CASSSSDRGNTIYF
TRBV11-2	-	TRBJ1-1	CASSRLGRPEAFF
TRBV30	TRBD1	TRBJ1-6	CAWGTANNSPLHF
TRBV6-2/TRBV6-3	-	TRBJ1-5	CASSYGKTDQPQHF
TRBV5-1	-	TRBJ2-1	CASSWDGAYNEQFF
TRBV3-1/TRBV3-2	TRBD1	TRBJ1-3	CASSQGTRGNTIYF
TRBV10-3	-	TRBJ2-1	CAINGGAYNEQFF